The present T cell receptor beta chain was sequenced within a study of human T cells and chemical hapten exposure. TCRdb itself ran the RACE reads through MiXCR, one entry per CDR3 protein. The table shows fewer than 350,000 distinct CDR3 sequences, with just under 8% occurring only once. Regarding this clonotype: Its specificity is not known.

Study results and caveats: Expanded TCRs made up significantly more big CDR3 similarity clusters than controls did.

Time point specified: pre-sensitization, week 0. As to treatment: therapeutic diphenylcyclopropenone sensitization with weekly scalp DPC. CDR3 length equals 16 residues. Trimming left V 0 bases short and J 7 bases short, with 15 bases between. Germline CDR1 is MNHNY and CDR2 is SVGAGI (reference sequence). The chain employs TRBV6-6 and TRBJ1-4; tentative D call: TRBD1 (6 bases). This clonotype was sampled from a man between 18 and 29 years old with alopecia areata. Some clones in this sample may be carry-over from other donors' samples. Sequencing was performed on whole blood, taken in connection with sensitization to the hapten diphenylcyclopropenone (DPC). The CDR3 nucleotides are TGTGCCAGCAGTTACTCCCTCAGGGGATTGAGTGAAAAACTGTTTTTT. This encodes CASSYSLRGLSEKLFF.